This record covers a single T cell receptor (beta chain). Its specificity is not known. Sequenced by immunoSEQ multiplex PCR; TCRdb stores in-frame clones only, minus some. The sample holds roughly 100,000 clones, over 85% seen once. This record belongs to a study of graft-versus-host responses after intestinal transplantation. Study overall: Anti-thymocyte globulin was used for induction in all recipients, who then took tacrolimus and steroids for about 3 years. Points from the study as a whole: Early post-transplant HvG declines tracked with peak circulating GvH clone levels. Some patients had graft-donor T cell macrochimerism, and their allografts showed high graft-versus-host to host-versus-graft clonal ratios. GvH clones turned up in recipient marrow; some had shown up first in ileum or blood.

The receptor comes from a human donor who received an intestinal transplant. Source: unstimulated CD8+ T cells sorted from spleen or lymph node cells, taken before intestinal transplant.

CDR3 residues: CASSWDSSNTEAFF. CDR3 sequence (DNA): TGTGCCAGCAGTTGGGACTCCTCGAACACTGAAGCTTTCTTT. V usage is TRBV27 and J usage is TRBJ1-1; D might be TRBD1 (5 bases). Germline CDR1 and CDR2: MNHEY and SMNVEV (reference sequence). CDR3 size: 14 residues. The V gene lost 4 bases and the J gene lost 1 base, with 10 bases spanning the gap.